This TCR beta chain comes out of a study of regulatory T cells in long-lasting Graves disease (dated by TCRdb to the early 2020s). Background on the whole study: Antithyroid drugs had been taken for less than 3 months by newly diagnosed Graves' disease patients. Peripheral blood TCR sequencing and RNA sequencing compared persistent Graves' disease patients with newly diagnosed Graves' disease patients. The study took place in China and was registered as a clinical trial. A total of some 35 samples underwent TCR sequencing: roughly 13 from persistent and about 20 from newly diagnosed Graves' disease patients. Findings and caveats that apply to the study as a whole: Persistent disease showed preferential use of TRBV28, TRBJ1-2 and TRBJ2-5, whereas newly diagnosed disease favored TRBV20-1 and TRBJ2-1. Because the primary lesion, thyroid tissue, could not be accessed, the study looked at peripheral blood alone. Patients with persistent disease shared more public clonotypes (around 2,500) than newly diagnosed patients did (more than 900). Only the TCR beta chain was sequenced and analyzed. Compared with newly diagnosed patients, persistent Graves' disease patients had lower TCR Shannon entropy and fewer highly expanded clones, which suggests clonal expansion. The authors acknowledged the small sample size as a limitation that may reduce accuracy.

The library was prepared using multiplex PCR. TCRdb records Illumina HiSeq 4000 as the sequencer. iRepertoire HTBI primers and Arm-PCR amplification of CDR3 regions were used to construct TCR beta libraries. Gel purification was performed on PCR products prior to sequencing. The study's processing was this. A total of fewer than 80 TRBV and under 15 TRBJ segments were identified across samples and were used for gene usage analysis of CDR3 amino acid clonotypes. Filtered high-quality paired reads were merged into contigs using COPE and FqMerger. BLAST was used to align contigs to IMGT TRBV, TRBD and TRBJ reference genes, with CDR3 defined following IMGT. Any clonotype with a frequency above 0.1% was classified as a highly expanded clone. Shannon entropy served as the measure of repertoire diversity, while the Gini coefficient captured V-J evenness. A clonotype was considered public if more than one individual shared it. TCRdb's own reprocessing of the public reads used fastp at Q25 and MiXCR and kept productive beta chains. For every CDR3 protein sequence, its rows merge into one entry that carries the most common genes and DNA. Clone size and V and J calls follow TCRdb, not the original study. The sample table lists over 350,000 distinct CDR3 sequences, approximately 15% of them with a count of one. In total, the top ten clones hold 17% of the sample.

The time point label on this specimen signifies: newly diagnosed GD, antithyroid drugs for less than 3 months. For both TCR sequencing and RNA sequencing, RNA was extracted from PBMCs in TRIzol. The diagnosis of Graves' disease followed American Thyroid Association guidelines. The patients came from an endocrinology department in Xi'an, China. Each patient gave approximately 9 milliliters of peripheral blood, collected in an EDTA anticoagulant tube. PBMCs were isolated by Ficoll Paque Plus density gradient separation without further T cell sorting. RNA quality was checked with an Agilent 2100 Bioanalyzer and agarose gel, and concentration with a NanoDrop 2000. To note about this clonotype: The antigen this receptor binds is unknown. No per-base quality is available; no much larger clone lies one base away.

V loses 3 bases of germline sequence and J loses 5 bases, and the interval between the two ends is 5 bases. From the cysteine through the phenylalanine, the CDR3 covers 12 amino acids. Only the CDR3 region is kept as DNA, spanning 36 bases read in frame from base 1. Looking up the germline V gene (reference sequence) yields CDR1 SEHNR and CDR2 FQNEAQ. These same data were also listed under a study on T cells in Graves' hyperthyroidism and ophthalmopathy. As the second study states: A patient counted as having stable Graves' hyperthyroidism if no progression to ophthalmopathy occurred over 18 months of follow-up. Hyperthyroidism patients were newly diagnosed, with disease duration under 2 months, and aged 18 to 65 years. Exclusion was applied to patients with uncontrolled infections, other autoimmune diseases, pregnancy or lactation. Clinical symptoms, serum thyroxine and TRAb, thyroid ultrasound, and orbital computed tomography formed the basis for the diagnoses. The TCR CDR3 was subjected to a first round of RT-PCR using the HTBI primer set and the Qiagen OneStep RT-PCR kit. Most expanded thyroid clonotypes (frequency above 0.001) were also detected in blood, suggesting blood repertoires may reflect thyroid immune responses. A model built on a 13 V-J signature distinguished ophthalmopathy from stable hyperthyroidism, reaching 85% to 90% sensitivity and approximately 81% specificity in cross-validation and 80%/75% in testing. In validation, progression to ophthalmopathy was predicted by the model with nearly 71% sensitivity and 72.22% specificity, a median of about 6 months before onset. A discovery cohort of roughly 100 patients, 43 with Graves' ophthalmopathy and fewer than 65 with stable Graves' hyperthyroidism, was used to find distinguishing TCR V-J signatures. An independent validation cohort of under 20 hyperthyroidism patients and over 15 patients who later progressed to ophthalmopathy tested prospective prediction of ophthalmopathy. For training and testing, the 100 or so patients in the discovery cohort were randomly divided in a 7:3 ratio. Thyroid tissue and blood T-cell repertoires from about six Graves' hyperthyroidism patients were also compared in the study. After sampling, hyperthyroidism patients received methimazole starting at 30 mg daily, and ophthalmopathy patients received high-dose intravenous methylprednisolone. A second multiplex PCR round built the libraries, followed by size selection and purification. The libraries were sequenced on an Illumina HiSeq2000 using paired-end 100 bp reads. SOAPnuke was used to process the raw data, with reads discarded if the reads contained adapters or uncalled bases, had a mean Phred below 15, or lacked an exact constant-primer or identifier match. High-quality paired reads were merged using COPE v1.2.5, and each unique nucleotide sequence was defined as a clonotype. Clonotypes were aligned to IMGT TRBV, TRBD and TRBJ reference segments using MiTCR v1.1. Analysis was restricted to V-J combinations with a frequency above 0.0001, which covered 99% to 99.2% of repertoires. A TCS score was defined as the ratio between F50 (clonal expansion) and ExV (chaos), using BLOSUM62-based TCRdist between CDR3 peptides within each V-J. Welch's t-statistics and random forest reduced some 510 V-J features to 13, which were used in a naive Bayes classifier (R e1071). Sample size was not statistically predetermined, and blinding of investigators to group allocation was not performed. According to the paper, TCR Vbeta CDR3 sequencing was carried out on about 140 peripheral blood samples, which came from approximately 41 ophthalmopathy, 75 or so hyperthyroidism and roughly 17 progressor patients.

The sequence derives from a woman aged 45-65 years with Graves disease. Donor details come from another sample of the same person, matched by shared clones. The specimen comprised peripheral blood mononuclear cells (PBMCs), sampled at new diagnosis, from a patient treated with antithyroid drugs. Here the chain combines TRBV7-9 and TRBJ2-1, with the D segment identity uncertain. The CDR3 reads CASSLVNNEQFF. The DNA is as follows: TGTGCCAGCAGCTTGGTAAACAATGAGCAGTTCTTC.